In its sample, the clone carrying this TCR beta chain was seen a few times. In the original workflow: Reference gene primer amplification gave estimated nucleated cell counts. TCRdb keeps only in-frame clones here, not all; method: immunoSEQ multiplex PCR. V, J and clone size are those of that table, while D and trimming were read from the DNA. This table has approximately 440,000 clones, about 85% appearing once. The sample comes from a study of blood T cell repertoires in COVID-19. V lost 4 bases and J lost 0; bases outside the gene matches: 6. Germline V lookup: CDR1 MNHEY, CDR2 SMNVEV (reference sequence). CDR3 length equals 16 residues. Participant age was about 18 to 89 years, and participants resided in approximately 24 US areas. Symptom resolution, clearance, or two negative PCRs marked donors in Cohort 3 as recovered.

Sequencing was carried out using PBMCs or T cells enriched from blood (not recorded which). This sequence originates from a woman in her late teens or twenties who had recovered from COVID-19. The genes are TRBV27 and TRBJ2-1; TRBD1 matches 7 bases. The CDR3 nucleotides read TGTGCCAGCAGTTCAAGGGGGACAGCCTCCTACAATGAGCAGTTCTTC. Translating it yields CASSSRGTASYNEQFF.